The source of this TCR beta chain is a study of blood T cells in healthy people across ages. Findings of the study overall: The lack of PBMC sorting stopped any conclusive naive versus antigen-experienced comparison.

Germline CDR1 reads MGHRA; CDR2 reads YSYEKL. This CDR3 comprises 15 residues. Trimming removed 0 bases at V and 6 bases at J, with 14 bases between. Next came a second PCR, run for roughly 7 to 12 cycles, which used a sample-barcoded 5' primer along with a J-beta primer mix. Each TCR beta cDNA got a 12-nucleotide random molecular identifier. TCRdb redid the calling of the 5' RACE reads with MiXCR, one entry per CDR3 protein. The repertoire has some 1.8 million distinct CDR3 sequences, roughly two fifths of them found once; the top ten carry roughly 23%. The extraction recovered at least 5.5 micrograms of total RNA per sample. Concerning this clonotype: Its specificity is unknown.

The chain uses TRBV4-1 and TRBJ1-2; unclear D gene. This sequence originates from a human donor in good health. The specimen was blood. The CDR3 is CASSQDSRVFDGYTF. CDR3 bases: TGCGCCAGCAGCCAAGATAGTCGGGTTTTCGATGGCTACACCTTC.